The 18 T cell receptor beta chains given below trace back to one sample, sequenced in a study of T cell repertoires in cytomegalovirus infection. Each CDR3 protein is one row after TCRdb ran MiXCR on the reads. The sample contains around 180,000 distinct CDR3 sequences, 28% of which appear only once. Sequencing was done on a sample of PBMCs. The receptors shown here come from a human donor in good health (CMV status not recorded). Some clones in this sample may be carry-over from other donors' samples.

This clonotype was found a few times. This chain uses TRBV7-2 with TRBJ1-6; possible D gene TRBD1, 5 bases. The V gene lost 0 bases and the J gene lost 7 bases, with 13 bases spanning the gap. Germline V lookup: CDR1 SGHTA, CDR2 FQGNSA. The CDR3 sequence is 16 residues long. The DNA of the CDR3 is TGTGCCAGCAGCTTAGCAGCGGGGGAATGGAATTCACCCCTCCACTTT. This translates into CASSLAAGEWNSPLHF.

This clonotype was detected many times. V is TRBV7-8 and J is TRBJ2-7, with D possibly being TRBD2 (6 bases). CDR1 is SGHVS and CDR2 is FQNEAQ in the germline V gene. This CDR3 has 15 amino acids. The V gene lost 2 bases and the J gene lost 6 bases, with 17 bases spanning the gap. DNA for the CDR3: TGTGCCAGCAGCTTAAAACTAGCTGGGACCTCCGAGCAGTACTTC. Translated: CASSLKLAGTSEQYF.

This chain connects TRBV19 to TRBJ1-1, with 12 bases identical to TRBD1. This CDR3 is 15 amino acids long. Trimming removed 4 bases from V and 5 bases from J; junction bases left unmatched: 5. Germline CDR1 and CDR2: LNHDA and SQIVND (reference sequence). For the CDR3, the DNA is TGTGCCAGTAGTAGGGACAGGGGGCGAGAGACTGAAGCTTTCTTT. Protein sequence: CASSRDRGRETEAFF.

The CDR3 sequence is CATSNDRGGGYTF. The CDR3 coding sequence is TGTGCCACCAGCAATGACAGGGGAGGTGGCTACACCTTC. The chain has TRBV15 and TRBJ1-2; 8 bases line up with TRBD1. V shed 4 bases and J 7 bases; nucleotides not matched to a gene: 5. This CDR3 has 13 residues. CDR1 is LNHNV and CDR2 is YYDKDF in the germline V gene (reference sequence).

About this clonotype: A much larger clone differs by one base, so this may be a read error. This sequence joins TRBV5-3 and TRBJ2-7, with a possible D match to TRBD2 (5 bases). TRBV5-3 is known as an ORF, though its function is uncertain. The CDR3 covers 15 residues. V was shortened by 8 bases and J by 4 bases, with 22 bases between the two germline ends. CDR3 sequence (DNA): TGTGCCAGCATCCCCCCCGCGAGAGGGTCGTACGAGCAGTACTTC. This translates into CASIPPARGSYEQYF.

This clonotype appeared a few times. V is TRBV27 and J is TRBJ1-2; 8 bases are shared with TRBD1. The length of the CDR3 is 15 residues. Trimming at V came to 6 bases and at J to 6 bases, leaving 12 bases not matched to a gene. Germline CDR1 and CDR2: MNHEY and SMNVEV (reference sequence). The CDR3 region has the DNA TGTGCCAGCAGCCCTATGGCACAGGGGGTCGATGGCTACACCTTC. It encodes CASSPMAQGVDGYTF.

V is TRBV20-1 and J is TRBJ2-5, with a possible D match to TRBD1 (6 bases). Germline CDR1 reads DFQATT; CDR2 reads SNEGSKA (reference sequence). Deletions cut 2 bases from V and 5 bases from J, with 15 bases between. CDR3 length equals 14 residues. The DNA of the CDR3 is TGCAGTGCTAGATCGGGACATCCCGGGGAGACCCAGTACTTC. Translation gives CSARSGHPGETQYF.

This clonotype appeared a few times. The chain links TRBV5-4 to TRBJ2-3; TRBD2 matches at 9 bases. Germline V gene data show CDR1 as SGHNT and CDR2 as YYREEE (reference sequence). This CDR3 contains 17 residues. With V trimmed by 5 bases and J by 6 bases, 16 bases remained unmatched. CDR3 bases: TGTGCCAGCAGATCCCAAGGGGGACTAGCTCAAGTGGATACGCAGTATTTT. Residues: CASRSQGGLAQVDTQYF.

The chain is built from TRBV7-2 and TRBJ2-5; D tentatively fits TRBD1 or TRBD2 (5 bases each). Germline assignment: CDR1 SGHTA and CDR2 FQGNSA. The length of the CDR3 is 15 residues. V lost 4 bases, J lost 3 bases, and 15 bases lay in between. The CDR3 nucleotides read TGTGCCAGCAGCTCCCTCGGGACGGCTAAAGAGACCCAGTACTTC. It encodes CASSSLGTAKETQYF.

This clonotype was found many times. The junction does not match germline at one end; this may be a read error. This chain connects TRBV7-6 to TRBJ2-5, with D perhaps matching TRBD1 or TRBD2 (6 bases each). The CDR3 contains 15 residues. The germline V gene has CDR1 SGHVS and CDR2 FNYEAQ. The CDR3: CASSPGERGAETQYF. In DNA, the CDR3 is TGTGCTAGCAGCCCTGGAGAGAGGGGGGCTGAGACCCAGTACTTC.

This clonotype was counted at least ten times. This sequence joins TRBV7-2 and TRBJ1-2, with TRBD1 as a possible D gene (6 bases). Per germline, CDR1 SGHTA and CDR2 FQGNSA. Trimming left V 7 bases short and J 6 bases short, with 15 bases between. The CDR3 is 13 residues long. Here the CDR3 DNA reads TGTGCCAGCATGACACAGGGAGGAGATGGCTACACCTTC. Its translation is CASMTQGGDGYTF. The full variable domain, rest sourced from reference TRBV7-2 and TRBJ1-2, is GAGVSQSPSNKVTEKGKDVELRCDPISGHTALYWYRQSLGQGLEFLIYFQGNSAPDKSGLPSDRFSAERTGGSVSTLTIQRTQQEDSAVYLCASMTQGGDGYTFGSGTRLTVV.

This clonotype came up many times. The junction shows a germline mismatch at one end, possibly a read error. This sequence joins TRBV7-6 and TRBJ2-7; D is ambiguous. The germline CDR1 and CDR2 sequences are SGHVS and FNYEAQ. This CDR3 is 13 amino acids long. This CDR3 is CASSLGSNYEQYF. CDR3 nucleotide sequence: TGTGCCAGCAGTTTAGGGTCCAACTACGAGCAGTACTTC.

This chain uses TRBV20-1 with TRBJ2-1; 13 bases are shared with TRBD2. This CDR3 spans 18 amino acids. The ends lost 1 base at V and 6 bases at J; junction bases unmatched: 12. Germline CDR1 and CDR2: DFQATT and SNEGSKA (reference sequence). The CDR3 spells CSARVGLAGLSGINEQFF. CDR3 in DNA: TGCAGTGCTAGAGTGGGACTAGCGGGGCTTTCAGGTATCAATGAGCAGTTCTTC.

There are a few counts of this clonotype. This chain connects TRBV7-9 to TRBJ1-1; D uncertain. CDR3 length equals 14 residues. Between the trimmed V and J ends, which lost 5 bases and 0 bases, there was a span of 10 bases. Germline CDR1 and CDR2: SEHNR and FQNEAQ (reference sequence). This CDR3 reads CASSRTGLNTEAFF. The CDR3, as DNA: TGTGCCAGCAGCCGAACCGGCCTGAACACTGAAGCTTTCTTT.

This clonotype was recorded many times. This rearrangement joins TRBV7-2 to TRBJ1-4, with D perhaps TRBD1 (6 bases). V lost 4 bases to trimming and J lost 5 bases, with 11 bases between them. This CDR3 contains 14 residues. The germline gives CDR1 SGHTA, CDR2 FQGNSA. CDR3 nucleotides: TGTGCCAGCAGCTCCGGGACACTCAATGAAAAACTGTTTTTT. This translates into CASSSGTLNEKLFF.

CDR3 coding DNA: TGCGCCAGCAGCCAAAGTTCCTACGAGCAGTACTTC. Encoded protein: CASSQSSYEQYF. This sequence joins TRBV10-1 and TRBJ2-7; D is uncertain. The CDR3 is 12 residues long. Germline CDR1 and CDR2: WNHNN and SYGVQD (reference sequence). The V gene lost 6 bases and the J gene lost 1 base, with 7 bases spanning the gap.

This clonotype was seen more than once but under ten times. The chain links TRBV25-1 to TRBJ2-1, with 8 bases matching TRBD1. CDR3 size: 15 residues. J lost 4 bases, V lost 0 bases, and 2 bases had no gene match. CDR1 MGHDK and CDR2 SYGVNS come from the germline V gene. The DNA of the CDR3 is TGTGCCAGCAGTGAATACGGGACAGGTTACAATGAGCAGTTCTTC. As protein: CASSEYGTGYNEQFF. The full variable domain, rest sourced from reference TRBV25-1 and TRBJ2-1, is EADIYQTPRYLVIGTGKKITLECSQTMGHDKMYWYQQDPGMELHLIHYSYGVNSTEKGDLSSESTVSRIRTEHFPLTLESARPSHTSQYLCASSEYGTGYNEQFFGPGTRLTVL.

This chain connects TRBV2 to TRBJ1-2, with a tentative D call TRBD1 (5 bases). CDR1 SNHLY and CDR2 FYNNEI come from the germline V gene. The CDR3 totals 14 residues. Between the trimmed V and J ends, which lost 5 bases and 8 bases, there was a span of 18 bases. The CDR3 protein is CASSLPGRLQGYTF. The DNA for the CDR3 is TGTGCCAGCAGTCTTCCGGGACGGCTCCAAGGCTACACCTTC.